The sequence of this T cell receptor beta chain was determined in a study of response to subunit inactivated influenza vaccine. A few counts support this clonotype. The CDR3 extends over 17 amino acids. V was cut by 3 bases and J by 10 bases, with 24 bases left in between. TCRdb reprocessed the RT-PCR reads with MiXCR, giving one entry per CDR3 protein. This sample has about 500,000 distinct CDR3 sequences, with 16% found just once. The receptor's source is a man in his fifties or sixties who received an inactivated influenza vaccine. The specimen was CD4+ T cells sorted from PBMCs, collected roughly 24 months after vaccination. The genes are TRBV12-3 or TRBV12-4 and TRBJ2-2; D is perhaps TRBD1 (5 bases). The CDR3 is CASSFNTGFRIKEELFF. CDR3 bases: TGTGCCAGCAGTTTTAACACAGGCTTCCGAATCAAGGAGGAGCTGTTTTTT.